Each of the 18 T cell receptor beta chains below was sequenced from the same sample in a study of cytomegalovirus exposure and HLA in healthy donors (TCRdb year 2017). Library creation used the immunoSEQ multiplex PCR assay. A mixture of 60 forward primers for TCR Vbeta segments and 13 reverse primers for TCR Jbeta segments was used in the multiplex PCR. The immuneACCESS repertoire file appears here via TCRdb, limited to in-frame rearrangements. These files lack a portion of the clones; in checked studies, under half of the deficit traces to unresolved V genes, and the cause of the others is not known. The sample table contains over 110,000 clones; only one count was recorded for around 80% of them. The ten biggest clones cover approximately 1.3% of the sample. The sequenced material came from PBMCs. These receptors were taken from a male donor in good health and CMV-seropositive.

The rearrangement uses TRBV6-5 and TRBJ2-5; TRBD2 matches 7 bases. The CDR3 is made up of 14 amino acids. The germline V gene has CDR1 MNHEY and CDR2 SVGAGI. Trimming cost V 5 bases and J 1 base; bases outside gene matches: 4. CDR3 DNA: TGTGCCAGCAGTGGAGGACTAGGCCAAGAGACCCAGTACTTC. Its translation: CASSGGLGQETQYF.

V usage is TRBV2 and J usage is TRBJ2-1; TRBD2 matches at 9 bases. V was clipped by 3 bases and J by 9 bases; unmatched bases: 3. Germline CDR1 SNHLY, CDR2 FYNNEI. The CDR3 is made up of 13 amino acids. DNA for the CDR3: TGTGCCAGCAGTGAGGGACTAGCCGTTGAGCAGTTCTTC. Amino acid sequence: CASSEGLAVEQFF.

V and J are TRBV5-6 and TRBJ2-7; 9 nucleotides agree with TRBD2. The CDR3 runs to 15 residues. CDR1 is SGHDT, CDR2 YYEEEE, per germline. Trimming cost V 1 base and J 4 bases; bases outside gene matches: 6. Here the CDR3 reads CASSLRAGGLYEQYF. The DNA of the CDR3 is TGTGCCAGCAGCTTGCGAGCGGGGGGACTATACGAGCAGTACTTC.

This clone was detected only a few times. This chain connects TRBV6-5 to TRBJ2-7; D might be TRBD1 (5 bases). CDR3 length: 12 residues. CDR1 is MNHEY, CDR2 SVGAGI, per germline. V dropped 5 bases and J dropped 6 bases, with 11 bases sitting between them. As DNA, the CDR3 is TGTGCCAGCAGTGGCAGGGCGCGCGAGCAGTACTTC. This gives the protein CASSGRAREQYF.

The chain links TRBV6-6 to TRBJ2-5; D is undetermined. The ends were cut back, 6 bases at V and 5 bases at J, with 10 bases in the middle. CDR1 is MNHNY, CDR2 SVGAGI, per germline (reference sequence). The CDR3 covers 12 residues. The CDR3 sequence: CASSIQRETQYF. CDR3 bases: TGTGCCAGCAGCATCCAGAGGGAGACCCAGTACTTC.

The CDR3 DNA is TGCGCCAGCAGCCAAGACCGGACAGGGGGCCTTCCTGAAGCTTTCTTT. This codes for CASSQDRTGGLPEAFF. This chain joins TRBV4-1 and TRBJ1-1; TRBD1 matches at 11 bases. The junction had 6 bases not matched to a gene; V was cut back by 0 bases and J by 6 bases. This CDR3 region has 16 residues. Germline V CDR1 and CDR2: MGHRA, YSYEKL.

The rearrangement joins TRBV10-2 to TRBJ1-4, with 7 bases matching TRBD1. The length of the CDR3 is 15 residues. CDR1 is WSHSY, CDR2 SAAADI, per germline. The junction had 2 bases not matched to a gene; V was cut back by 0 bases and J by 4 bases. CDR3 DNA: TGCGCCAGCAGTGAGTCGGGGACAGTTAATGAAAAACTGTTTTTT. It specifies CASSESGTVNEKLFF.

The genes are TRBV18 and TRBJ2-7, with 8 nucleotides matching TRBD1. From germline, CDR1 is KGHSH and CDR2 LQKENI. The CDR3 has 13 residues. V dropped 5 bases and J dropped 4; count of bases not matched to a gene: 4. The CDR3 sequence is CASSADRGYEQYF. CDR3 DNA sequence: TGTGCCAGCTCAGCCGACAGGGGTTACGAGCAGTACTTC.

Only a few counts were recorded for this clone. The chain links TRBV7-3 to TRBJ1-1, with D possibly TRBD1 on 6 matching bases. Trimming stripped 4 bases from V and 1 base from J, with 7 bases between. The CDR3 runs 13 residues. CDR1 is SGHTA and CDR2 is FQGTGA in the germline V gene. CDR3 DNA: TGTGCCAGCAGCTCGACAGGGAACACTGAAGCTTTCTTT. Protein sequence: CASSSTGNTEAFF.

V usage is TRBV28 and J usage is TRBJ1-2, with D uncertain. The V gene lost 2 bases and the J gene lost 0 bases, with 7 bases spanning the gap. The CDR3 extends over 14 amino acids. Germline V gives CDR1 MDHEN, CDR2 SYDVKM. CDR3 residues: CASSLVPANYGYTF. The DNA of the CDR3 is TGTGCCAGCAGTTTAGTTCCAGCTAACTATGGCTACACCTTC.

J is TRBJ2-5 and V is TRBV18; D is unresolved. Germline V gene lookup returns CDR1 KGHSH and CDR2 LQKENI. The CDR3 runs 16 residues. V dropped 2 bases and J dropped 5 bases, with 18 bases sitting between them. Written as DNA, the CDR3 is TGTGCCAGCTCACCAATGGCGTCAACTCCCGGGGAGACCCAGTACTTC. Its translation: CASSPMASTPGETQYF.

Worth noting for this clone: The sample contains more than one DNA sequence encoding this CDR3. This chain links TRBV4-2 with TRBJ2-2; D gene uncertain. V lost 1 base to trimming and J lost 5 bases, with 5 bases between them. CDR3 size: 13 residues. Germline values: CDR1 LGHNA, CDR2 YNFKEQ. DNA of the CDR3: TGTGCCAGCAGCCAAGTCTCTACCGGGGAGCTGTTTTTT. Translating gives CASSQVSTGELFF.

As regards this clone: The junction departs from germline at one end; a sequencing error may be responsible. V is TRBV7-9 and J is TRBJ2-2; 7 bases are shared with TRBD1. The CDR3 contains 17 residues. Per the germline V gene, CDR1 is SEHNR and CDR2 is FQNEAQ (reference sequence). The CDR3 protein is CSSSLGSGTALTGELFF. The CDR3 nucleotides read TGTTCCAGCAGCTTGGGATCCGGGACAGCCCTCACCGGGGAGCTGTTTTTT. Based on the CDR3 plus reference TRBV7-9 and TRBJ2-2, the full variable domain is DTGVSQNPRHKITKRGQNVTFRCDPISEHNRLYWYRQTLGQGPEFLTYFQNEAQLEKSRLLSDRFSAERPKGSFSTLEIQRTEQGDSAMYLCSSSLGSGTALTGELFFGEGSRLTVL.

The gene calls are TRBV5-1 and TRBJ1-5, with 9 bases that match TRBD1. The CDR3 loop spans 15 amino acids. Germline assignment: CDR1 SGHRS and CDR2 YFSETQ. The V and J ends lost 0 bases and 4 bases, in that order; junction bases with no gene match: 2. CDR3 sequence reads: CASSLGQGGNQPQHF. The CDR3 DNA reads TGCGCCAGCAGCTTGGGACAGGGGGGGAATCAGCCCCAGCATTTT.

The chain recombines TRBV7-8 with TRBJ1-5; D may be TRBD1 (5 bases). V lost 1 base and J lost 4, with 11 bases in between. The CDR3 is 15 residues long. The germline V gene has CDR1 SGHVS and CDR2 FQNEAQ. CDR3 nucleotide sequence: TGTGCCAGCAGCTTAGTCAGGGTCGGTAATCAGCCCCAGCATTTT. This codes for CASSLVRVGNQPQHF.

V usage is TRBV6-5 and J usage is TRBJ1-4, with a possible D match to TRBD1 (6 bases). CDR3 length: 16 amino acids. Deletions cut 2 bases from V and 5 bases from J, with 15 bases between. The V gene's germline CDR1 is MNHEY and CDR2 SVGAGI. CDR3 sequence: CASSYTWTVRNEKLFF. DNA for the CDR3: TGTGCCAGCAGTTACACCTGGACAGTGCGCAATGAAAAACTGTTTTTT.

V and J are TRBV4-2 and TRBJ2-7, with TRBD1 identical over 7 bases. In germline, CDR1 is LGHNA, CDR2 YNFKEQ. This CDR3 contains 12 residues. Trimming removed 5 bases from V and 5 bases from J; junction bases left unmatched: 3. CDR3: CASSTGADEQYF. In nucleotides, the CDR3 is TGTGCCAGCAGCACAGGGGCCGACGAGCAGTACTTC.

The rearrangement links TRBV30 to TRBJ2-1, with 8 bases matching TRBD2. The CDR3 contains 15 residues. Germline-derived CDR1 and CDR2 are GTSNPN and SVGIG (reference sequence). With V trimmed by 2 bases and J by 2 bases, 5 bases remained unmatched. CDR3 DNA: TGTGCCTGGAGTCCCCTGGGACTAGCCTACAATGAGCAGTTCTTC. It encodes CAWSPLGLAYNEQFF.